This is a list of T cell receptor beta chains from one sample in a study of CD8 T cells in Susac syndrome. One entry per CDR3 protein results from TCRdb running MiXCR on the immunoSEQ multiplex PCR reads. The table has more than 100,000 distinct CDR3 sequences, roughly 94% seen once; the top ten hold about 0.28%. Sequenced: CD8+ T cells from PBMCs. Source of these receptors: a human donor with Susac syndrome. Each CDR3 is given with its conserved first and last residue. A D gene is named only where the DNA matches it firmly. The size entry is marked missing in some rows and otherwise reads once, few, many or a size class.

V gene,D gene,J gene,clone size,CDR3 DNA,CDR3 protein
TRBV20-1,TRBD2,TRBJ2-5,.,TGCAGTGCTAGAATAGCGGGGGCCAGGGAGACCCAGTACTTC,CSARIAGARETQYF
TRBV7-9,TRBD2,TRBJ2-1,.,TGTGCCAGCCGAGGGCTAGCGGGGGGGCCTTTCAATGAGCAGTTCTTC,CASRGLAGGPFNEQFF
TRBV4-2,.,TRBJ2-1,.,TGTGCCAGCAGCCAAGATCTAGGACACAATGAGCAGTTCTTC,CASSQDLGHNEQFF
TRBV6-2/TRBV6-3,.,TRBJ2-3,.,TGTGCCAGCAGCCTACCCTTGGATACGCAGTATTTT,CASSLPLDTQYF
TRBV27,TRBD1,TRBJ1-2,.,TGTGCCAGCAGTTCACTGACAGGGCAATACGGCTACACCTTC,CASSSLTGQYGYTF
TRBV25-1,.,TRBJ1-1,.,TGTGCCAGCAGTGACCGGGCATCGACAGGGAACACTGAAGCTTTCTTT,CASSDRASTGNTEAFF
TRBV5-8,TRBD2,TRBJ2-5,few,TGTGCCAGCAGCCGCAATTGGCGGGGGTACCAAGAGACCCAGTACTTC,CASSRNWRGYQETQYF
TRBV2,TRBD1,TRBJ1-2,few,TGTGCCAGCAGTGGGACAGGGGGATATGGCTACACCTTC,CASSGTGGYGYTF
TRBV25-1,.,TRBJ2-7,.,TGTGCCAGCAGTGAGGACACCTACGAGCAGTACTTC,CASSEDTYEQYF
TRBV7-3,.,TRBJ1-5,.,TGTGCCAGCAGCTTAGACACCAGTCCCAATCAGCCCCAGCATTTT,CASSLDTSPNQPQHF
TRBV9,.,TRBJ2-3,.,TGTGCCAGCAGCGTAACCGCAGATACGCAGTATTTT,CASSVTADTQYF
TRBV27,.,TRBJ2-4,.,TGTGCCAGCAGTCAAGGTGGACTAGCCAAAAACATTCAGTACTTC,CASSQGGLAKNIQYF
TRBV25-1,.,TRBJ2-7,.,TGTGCCAGCGGGGACAAGTCCTACGAGCAGTACTTC,CASGDKSYEQYF
TRBV13,.,TRBJ2-7,.,TGTGCCAGCAGCTTAGGACTAGCTAACTCCTACGAGCAGTACTTC,CASSLGLANSYEQYF
TRBV18,.,TRBJ2-7,.,TGTGCCAGCTCACGCCCGCAGGACAGTTCCTACGAGCAGTACTTC,CASSRPQDSSYEQYF
TRBV4-1,TRBD1,TRBJ1-1,.,TGCGCCAGCAGCCAAACACAGGGGGCGAGGGCTGAAGCTTTCTTT,CASSQTQGARAEAFF
TRBV27,.,TRBJ2-3,.,TGTGCCAGCAGCGACTCTAGCAGGGTCGAGTATTTT,CASSDSSRVEYF
TRBV11-2,.,TRBJ2-1,.,TGTGCCAGCAGGCTTAGGAGTAATGAGCAGTTCTTC,CASRLRSNEQFF
TRBV13,.,TRBJ1-2,.,TGTGCCAGCAGCACCGGGCCTAACTATGGCTACACCTTC,CASSTGPNYGYTF
TRBV12-3/TRBV12-4,.,TRBJ1-4,.,TGTGCCAGCAGTCCGGGGCCGCAACTGTTTTTT,CASSPGPQLFF